This is a list of T cell receptor beta chains from one sample in a study of T cell repertoires in cytomegalovirus infection. TCRdb fed the reads into MiXCR, producing one record per CDR3 protein. The table has under 850,000 distinct CDR3 sequences, approximately 40% seen once. The sequencing input was PBMCs. These receptor sequences come from a human donor in good health (CMV status not recorded). Some clones in this sample may be carry-over from other donors' samples. Each CDR3 is given with its conserved first and last residue. Expanded clones are given a class, and other clones once, few, many or no size at all.

V gene,J gene,clone size,CDR3 protein
TRBV7-9,TRBJ2-7,NA,CASSHPGGRGNRYEQYF
TRBV28,TRBJ2-1,few,CASSNGPLYNEQFF
TRBV5-4,TRBJ2-7,NA,CASSFARGGYEQYF
TRBV20-1,TRBJ2-2,few,CSARRAGRDTGELFF
TRBV20-1,TRBJ2-1,NA,CSARDDGMFGTYNEQFF
TRBV5-1,TRBJ2-7,NA,CASSGGSSAAYEQYF
TRBV7-2,TRBJ2-2,many,CASSRWTSSGTGELFF
TRBV14,TRBJ2-7,few,CASSHGGTSLYEQYF
TRBV7-2,TRBJ2-5,few,CASIGGRKQETQYF
TRBV20-1,TRBJ2-7,NA,CSARAASEGPWEQYF
TRBV6-5,TRBJ2-7,few,CASSYLTGIYEQYF
TRBV14,TRBJ2-2,NA,CASSQVGENTGELFF
TRBV19,TRBJ2-1,NA,CAISIRQEDAYNEQFF
TRBV7-9,TRBJ2-1,few,CASSVTVYNEQFF
TRBV6-5,TRBJ2-7,NA,CASSTPLTGGAEQYF
TRBV10-3,TRBJ1-5,few,CAISESWGGPYSNQPQHF
TRBV28,TRBJ2-5,few,CASSPERGRETQYF
TRBV6-2/TRBV6-3,TRBJ2-2,NA,CASLDRRDTGELFF
TRBV28,TRBJ1-5,NA,CASSSGQGVNQPQHF
TRBV6-8,TRBJ1-1,NA,CASRRDGKNTEAFF
TRBV5-5,TRBJ1-6,NA,CASSLEGQGMGSPLHF
TRBV7-2,TRBJ2-7,many,CASSPGTGGLSEQYF
TRBV12-3/TRBV12-4,TRBJ1-4,few,CASRPESRGRNEKLFF
TRBV28,TRBJ1-1,few,CASSLSREGAFF